These 8 T cell receptor beta chains originate from one sample sequenced in a study of T cells after yellow fever vaccination. In TCRdb, the 5' RACE reads were re-called with MiXCR into one record per CDR3 protein. The sample includes approximately 330,000 distinct CDR3 sequences, around an eighth of them seen just once. The input for sequencing was CD4+ T cells sorted from PBMCs, taken 15 days after the yellow fever booster vaccination. The origin of the receptors is a man between 18 and 35 years old who received the YFV17D yellow fever vaccine.

Remarks on this clonotype: Germline is not matched at one junction end, which may reflect a read error. V and J are TRBV6-5 and TRBJ1-2, with 8 bases that match TRBD1. Germline V gene sequence: CDR1 MNHEY, CDR2 SVGAGI. CDR3 length: 15 amino acids. The CDR3 here is CASRYWTGQNYGYTF. CDR3 DNA sequence: TGTGCCAGCAGATACTGGACAGGGCAAAACTATGGCTACACCTTC.

The gene calls are TRBV5-1 and TRBJ1-1, with D tentatively TRBD1 (6 bases). This CDR3 is 14 amino acids long. Germline lookup yields CDR1 SGHRS and CDR2 YFSETQ. Trimming shortened V by 0 bases and J by 3 bases, and 9 bases separated the two germline ends. The CDR3 DNA reads as TGCGCCAGCAGCTTGGAAGGACAGTACACTGAAGCTTTCTTT. The encoded protein is CASSLEGQYTEAFF.

The chain links TRBV18 to TRBJ2-6; 7 nucleotides align to TRBD1. Trimming took 10 bases from V and 0 from J; bases not matched to a gene: 15. The CDR3 spans 18 residues. Germline-derived CDR1 and CDR2 are KGHSH and LQKENI. Here the CDR3 reads CATSKTGTESSGANVLTF. CDR3 nucleotide sequence: TGTGCCACGTCCAAGACCGGGACAGAGAGCTCTGGGGCCAACGTCCTGACTTTC.

This clonotype was seen only a few times. The chain carries TRBV7-9 and TRBJ1-2; D not certain. Trimming took 0 bases from V and 5 from J, leaving 10 bases between them. In germline, CDR1 is SEHNR, CDR2 FQNEAQ (reference sequence). The CDR3 extends over 14 amino acids. The CDR3 DNA is TGTGCCAGCAGCTTAGCAAGCACGGGATATGGCTACACCTTC. Its translation: CASSLASTGYGYTF.

This clonotype has a count of ten or more. The chain combines TRBV7-2 with TRBJ2-1; 8 positions match TRBD2. Germline CDR1 is SGHTA and CDR2 is FQGNSA. V was clipped by 8 bases and J by 4 bases; unmatched bases: 10. The CDR3 spans 15 residues. The CDR3 sequence: CASASGGAAYNEQFF. The CDR3 nucleotides read TGTGCCAGCGCTTCGGGGGGGGCGGCGTACAATGAGCAGTTCTTC.

This clonotype was observed a handful of times. The genes are TRBV10-2 and TRBJ2-2; 10 nucleotides match TRBD2. J was trimmed by 3 bases and V by 7 bases; bases with no gene match: 11. From germline, CDR1 is WSHSY and CDR2 SAAADI. This CDR3 is 17 amino acids long. CDR3 nucleotide sequence: TGCGCCAGCATCCGCGCTCGGACTAGCGGATACACCGGGGAGCTGTTTTTT. Protein product: CASIRARTSGYTGELFF.

This clonotype was counted between two and nine times. The chain carries TRBV6-1 and TRBJ1-1; D unresolved. The ends were cut back, 7 bases at V and 5 bases at J, with 14 bases in the middle. The CDR3 totals 13 residues. The V gene's germline CDR1 is MNHNS and CDR2 SASEGT. The CDR3 coding sequence is TGTGCCAGCATAGGCGGGTTACTAACTGAAGCTTTCTTT. Amino acids: CASIGGLLTEAFF.

This clonotype was seen a few times. This chain joins TRBV20-1 and TRBJ1-4; maybe TRBD1 (5 bases). The CDR3 length is 15 residues. Germline V gene sequence: CDR1 DFQATT, CDR2 SNEGSKA (reference sequence). Trimming cost V 1 base and J 8 bases, with 17 bases left between them. Here the CDR3 reads CSARATAGLSEKLFF. The CDR3 coding sequence is TGCAGTGCTAGAGCCACCGCAGGGTTAAGCGAAAAACTGTTTTTT.